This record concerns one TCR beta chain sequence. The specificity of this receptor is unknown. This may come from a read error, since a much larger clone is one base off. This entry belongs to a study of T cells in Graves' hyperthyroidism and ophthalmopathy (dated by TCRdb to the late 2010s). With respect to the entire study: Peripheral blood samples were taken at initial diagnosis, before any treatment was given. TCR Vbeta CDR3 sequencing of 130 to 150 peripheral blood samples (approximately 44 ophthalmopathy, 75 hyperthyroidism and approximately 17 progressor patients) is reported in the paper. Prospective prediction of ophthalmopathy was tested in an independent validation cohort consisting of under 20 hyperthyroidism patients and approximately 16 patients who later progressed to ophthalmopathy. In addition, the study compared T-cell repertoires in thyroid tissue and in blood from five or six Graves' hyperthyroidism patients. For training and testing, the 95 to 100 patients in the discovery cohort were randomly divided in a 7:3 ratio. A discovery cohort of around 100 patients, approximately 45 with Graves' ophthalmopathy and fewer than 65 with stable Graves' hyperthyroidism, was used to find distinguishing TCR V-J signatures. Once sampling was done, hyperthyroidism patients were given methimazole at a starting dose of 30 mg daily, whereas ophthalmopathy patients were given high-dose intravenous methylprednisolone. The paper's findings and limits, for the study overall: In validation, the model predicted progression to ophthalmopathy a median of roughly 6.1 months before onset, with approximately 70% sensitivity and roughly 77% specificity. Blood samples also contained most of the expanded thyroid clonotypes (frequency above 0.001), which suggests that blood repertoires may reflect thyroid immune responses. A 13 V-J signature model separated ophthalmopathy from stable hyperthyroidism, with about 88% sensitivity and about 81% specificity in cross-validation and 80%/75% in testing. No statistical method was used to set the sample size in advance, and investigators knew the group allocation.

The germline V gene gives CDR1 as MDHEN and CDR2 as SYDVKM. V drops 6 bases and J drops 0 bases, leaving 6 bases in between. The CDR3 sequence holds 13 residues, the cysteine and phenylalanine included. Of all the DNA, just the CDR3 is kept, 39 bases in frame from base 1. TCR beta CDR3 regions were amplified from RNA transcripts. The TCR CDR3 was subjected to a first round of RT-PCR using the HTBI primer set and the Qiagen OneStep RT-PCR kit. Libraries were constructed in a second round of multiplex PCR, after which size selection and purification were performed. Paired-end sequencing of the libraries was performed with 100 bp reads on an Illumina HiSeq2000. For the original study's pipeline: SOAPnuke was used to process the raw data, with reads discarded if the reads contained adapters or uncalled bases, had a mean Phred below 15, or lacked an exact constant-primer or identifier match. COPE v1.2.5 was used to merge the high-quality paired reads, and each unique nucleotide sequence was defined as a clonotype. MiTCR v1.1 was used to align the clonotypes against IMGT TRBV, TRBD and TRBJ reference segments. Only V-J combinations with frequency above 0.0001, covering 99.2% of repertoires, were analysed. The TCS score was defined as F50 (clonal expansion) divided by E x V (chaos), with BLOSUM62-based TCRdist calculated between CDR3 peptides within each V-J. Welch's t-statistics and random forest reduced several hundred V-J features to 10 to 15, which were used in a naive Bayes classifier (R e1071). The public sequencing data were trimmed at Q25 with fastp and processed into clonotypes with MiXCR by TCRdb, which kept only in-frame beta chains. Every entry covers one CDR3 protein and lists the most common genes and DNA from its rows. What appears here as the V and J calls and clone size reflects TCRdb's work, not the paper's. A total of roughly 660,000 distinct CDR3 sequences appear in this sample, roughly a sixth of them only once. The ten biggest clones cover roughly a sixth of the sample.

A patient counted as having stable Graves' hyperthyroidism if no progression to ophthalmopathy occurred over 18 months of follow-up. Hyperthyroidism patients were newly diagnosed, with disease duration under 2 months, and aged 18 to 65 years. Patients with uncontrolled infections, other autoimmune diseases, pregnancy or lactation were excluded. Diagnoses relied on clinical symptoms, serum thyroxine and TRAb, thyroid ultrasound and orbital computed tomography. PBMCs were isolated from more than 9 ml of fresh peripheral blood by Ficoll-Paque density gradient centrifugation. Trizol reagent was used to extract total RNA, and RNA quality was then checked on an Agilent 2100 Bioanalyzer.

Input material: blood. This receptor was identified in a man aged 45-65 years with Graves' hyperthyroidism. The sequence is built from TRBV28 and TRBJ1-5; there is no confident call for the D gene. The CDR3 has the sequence CASSDTSNQPQHF. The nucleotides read TGTGCCAGCAGCGACACTAGCAATCAGCCCCAGCATTTT. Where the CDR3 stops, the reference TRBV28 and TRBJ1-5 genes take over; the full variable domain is DVKVTQSSRYLVKRTGEKVFLECVQDMDHENMFWYRQDPGLGLRLIYFSYDVKMKEKGDIPEGYSVSREKKERFSLILESASTNQTSMYLCASSDTSNQPQHFGDGTRLSIL.